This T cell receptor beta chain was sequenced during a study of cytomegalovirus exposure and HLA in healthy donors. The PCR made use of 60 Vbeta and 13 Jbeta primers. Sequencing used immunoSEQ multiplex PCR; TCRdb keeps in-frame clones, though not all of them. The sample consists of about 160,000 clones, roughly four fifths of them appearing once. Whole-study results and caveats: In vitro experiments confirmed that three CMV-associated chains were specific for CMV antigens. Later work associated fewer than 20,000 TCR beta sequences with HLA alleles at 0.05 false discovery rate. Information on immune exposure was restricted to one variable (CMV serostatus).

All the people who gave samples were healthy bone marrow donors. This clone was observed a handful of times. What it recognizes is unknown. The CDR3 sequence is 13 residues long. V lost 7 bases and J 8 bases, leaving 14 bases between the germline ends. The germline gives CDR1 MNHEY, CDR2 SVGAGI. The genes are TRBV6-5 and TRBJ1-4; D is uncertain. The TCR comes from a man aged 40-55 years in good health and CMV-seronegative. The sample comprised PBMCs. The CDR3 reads CASMSPLAEKLFF. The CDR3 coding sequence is TGTGCCAGCATGAGTCCGTTAGCAGAAAAACTGTTTTTT.